The 26 T cell receptor beta chains given below trace back to one sample, sequenced in a study of T-cell memory formation after mild COVID-19. One entry per CDR3 protein results from TCRdb running MiXCR on the 5' RACE reads. This table holds about 250,000 distinct CDR3 sequences, about a sixth found once. Sequenced material: PBMCs or a T cell subset sorted from them (not recorded which). These receptors were collected from a man younger than 35 who had mild COVID-19 (a few samples of this study predate the infection). Cell type and time point are not known.

J is TRBJ2-5 and V is TRBV5-8, with 9 bases identical to TRBD1. CDR1 and CDR2 (germline): SGHTS, YDEGEE. The CDR3 runs 16 residues. The V gene end was trimmed by 3 bases and the J gene end by 1 base; junction bases not matched to a gene: 7. CDR3 loop: CASSSGTGNLQETQYF. The CDR3, as DNA: TGTGCCAGCAGCTCCGGGACAGGGAATCTCCAAGAGACCCAGTACTTC.

The chain has TRBV12-3 or TRBV12-4 and TRBJ1-2; possible D gene TRBD1, 6 bases. CDR3 size: 13 residues. V lost 6 bases and J 5 bases, leaving 13 bases between the germline ends. The chain's CDR3 is CASRKDSYYGYTF. As DNA, the CDR3 is TGTGCCAGCAGAAAGGACAGTTATTATGGCTACACCTTC.

The gene calls are TRBV14 and TRBJ2-3, with 8 positions matching TRBD2. The CDR3 contains 15 residues. Per germline, CDR1 SGHDN and CDR2 FVKESK. Trimming cost V 3 bases and J 7 bases; bases outside gene matches: 9. CDR3 coding DNA: TGTGCCAGCAGCCAGAAGCGGGGGCGGCCCTATACGCAGTATTTT. It translates to CASSQKRGRPYTQYF.

The chain couples TRBV20-1 to TRBJ1-6; no firm D call. The CDR3 is 14 amino acids. The V gene lost 0 bases and the J gene lost 6 bases, with 9 bases spanning the gap. From germline, CDR1 is DFQATT and CDR2 SNEGSKA (reference sequence). The CDR3 sequence is CSARDQRINSPLHF. The CDR3 region has the DNA TGCAGTGCTAGAGACCAACGGATTAATTCACCCCTCCACTTT.

The table lists this clonotype with a few counts. The V call is TRBV6-5, the J call TRBJ2-7, with 7 bases aligning to TRBD1. The CDR3 is made up of 15 amino acids. Germline V lookup: CDR1 MNHEY, CDR2 SVGAGI. V lost 5 bases to trimming and J lost 2 bases; unmatched junction nucleotides: 9. This CDR3 reads CASSRVTGFTYEQYF. The CDR3 DNA is TGTGCCAGCAGTAGGGTGACAGGGTTTACCTACGAGCAGTACTTC.

This clonotype occurred a few times. The chain couples TRBV6-5 to TRBJ2-3; D is undetermined. The germline V gene has CDR1 MNHEY and CDR2 SVGAGI. V shed 8 bases and J shed 3 bases, with 12 bases lying between them. The CDR3 is made up of 13 amino acids. CDR3 bases: TGTGCCAGCGGTAGGGTCTTGACAGATACGCAGTATTTT. It codes for CASGRVLTDTQYF.

In its sample, this clonotype was seen a few times. The chain has TRBV7-8 and TRBJ2-7; TRBD1 matches at 7 bases. With 1 base clipped from V and 2 bases from J, the junction kept 2 bases outside the gene matches. The germline V gene encodes CDR1 SGHVS and CDR2 FQNEAQ. The CDR3 extends over 14 amino acids. The CDR3 DNA is TGTGCCAGCAGCTTAGGTGGGACAGCCTACGAGCAGTACGTC. Translation: CASSLGGTAYEQYV.

The chain carries TRBV4-1 and TRBJ2-3; D gene ambiguous. The CDR3 has 12 residues. V was clipped by 2 bases and J by 6 bases, with 6 bases between them. Germline assignment: CDR1 MGHRA and CDR2 YSYEKL. The CDR3, as DNA: TGCGCCAGCAGCCAACCAGTGGATACGCAGTATTTT. It codes for CASSQPVDTQYF.

The genes are TRBV4-3 and TRBJ1-4; D is perhaps TRBD1 (6 bases). The CDR3 is 18 amino acids. In germline, CDR1 is LGHNA, CDR2 YSLEER. The V end lost 0 bases, the J end lost 2 bases, and 16 bases lay between the germline ends. The CDR3 loop is CASSQDSVLDSTNEKLFF. Written as DNA, the CDR3 is TGCGCCAGCAGCCAAGATTCAGTCTTGGACAGCACTAATGAAAAACTGTTTTTT.

This clonotype was counted only a few times. The genes are TRBV3-1 and TRBJ2-5, with 9 bases fitting TRBD1. V trimming: 4 bases; J trimming: 4 bases; junction bases outside the gene matches: 4. The CDR3 totals 14 residues. Germline CDR1 reads LGHDT; CDR2 reads YNNKEL (reference sequence). The CDR3 here is CASSRLDRGETQYF. The CDR3 DNA follows: TGTGCCAGCAGCCGGCTGGACAGGGGAGAGACCCAGTACTTC.

Details on this clonotype: A read error may be the cause here, since a much bigger clone is one base away. The V gene is TRBV7-2, the J gene TRBJ2-5, with 8 bases matching TRBD2. The germline gives CDR1 SGHTA, CDR2 FQGNSA. CDR3 size: 14 residues. CDR3 protein: CDSRSGGSQETQYF. CDR3 DNA sequence: TGTGACAGCAGAAGCGGGGGCTCCCAAGAGACCCAGTACTTC.

A few counts support this clonotype. This chain connects TRBV4-3 to TRBJ1-1; tentatively, D is TRBD1 (6 bases). V was trimmed by 3 bases and J by 4 bases, leaving 12 bases between them. CDR3 length: 14 residues. Per the germline V gene, CDR1 is LGHNA and CDR2 is YSLEER. The DNA of the CDR3 is TGCGCCAGCAGCCAGCAGGGGTTGAGCACTGAAGCTTTCTTT. Translating it yields CASSQQGLSTEAFF.

This clonotype showed up many times. The chain employs TRBV7-9 and TRBJ1-6; TRBD1 is a possible D gene (5 bases). V was cut by 4 bases and J by 7 bases, with 14 bases left in between. The CDR3 has 15 amino acids. Looked up from germline, CDR1 is SEHNR and CDR2 is FQNEAQ (reference sequence). CDR3 sequence: CASSYPTGGNSPLHF. In DNA, the CDR3 is TGTGCCAGCAGCTACCCTACAGGTGGGAATTCACCCCTCCACTTT.

The CDR3 region has the DNA TGTGCCAGCAGCTCGAGCGGGACCACAGATACGCAGTATTTT. This sequence encodes CASSSSGTTDTQYF. V and J are TRBV5-4 and TRBJ2-3; TRBD2 agrees at 7 bases. Germline values: CDR1 SGHNT, CDR2 YYREEE (reference sequence). This CDR3 is 14 amino acids long. Trimming took 3 bases from V and 2 from J; bases not matched to a gene: 3.

This clonotype showed up many times. The chain joins TRBV6-5 to TRBJ1-5, with 7 bases identical to TRBD1. Germline values: CDR1 MNHEY, CDR2 SVGAGI. V gave up 6 bases and J gave up 1 base; unmatched junction bases: 18. This CDR3 has 19 amino acids. The CDR3 nucleotides are TGTGCCAGCAGGTCCCGGGACAGCCGTGGATTTTCCAGCAATCAGCCCCAGCATTTT. It specifies CASRSRDSRGFSSNQPQHF.

The sample holds a few counts of this clonotype. CDR3 DNA sequence: TGTGCCAGCAGCCCGCCCGGGGGTAATTCACCCCTCCACTTT. Encoded protein: CASSPPGGNSPLHF. The V gene is TRBV12-3 or TRBV12-4, the J gene TRBJ1-6; weak D call: TRBD1 (5 bases). The V gene lost 6 bases and the J gene lost 6 bases, with 12 bases spanning the gap. The CDR3 runs 14 residues.

This clonotype has more than one count but fewer than ten. The chain joins TRBV5-1 to TRBJ2-1; D gene unclear. V was shortened by 0 bases and J by 6 bases, with 10 bases between the two germline ends. Germline CDR1 is SGHRS and CDR2 is YFSETQ. This CDR3 is 14 amino acids long. In nucleotides, the CDR3 is TGCGCCAGCAGCTTGGAGGCCAGCGCCAATGAGCAGTTCTTC. Residues: CASSLEASANEQFF.

This clonotype was detected a few times. The chain carries TRBV15 and TRBJ2-4; TRBD2 matches 11 bases. With 0 bases clipped from V and 0 bases from J, the junction kept 10 bases outside the gene matches. There are 20 residues in the CDR3. The germline CDR1 and CDR2 sequences are LNHNV and YYDKDF (reference sequence). The CDR3 here is CATSRDRTSGGVIAKNIQYF. The CDR3 DNA reads as TGTGCCACCAGCAGAGATCGAACTAGCGGGGGCGTTATAGCCAAAAACATTCAGTACTTC.

This chain uses TRBV7-2 with TRBJ2-1; 11 positions match TRBD2. Germline V gene lookup returns CDR1 SGHTA and CDR2 FQGNSA. The CDR3 is made up of 15 amino acids. With 3 bases clipped from V and 10 bases from J, the junction kept 8 bases outside the gene matches. The CDR3: CASSFSSGGAFEQFF. The CDR3 DNA sequence: TGTGCCAGCAGCTTTAGTAGCGGGGGGGCGTTCGAGCAGTTCTTC.

This clonotype was counted only a few times. V usage is TRBV7-9 and J usage is TRBJ1-4; D uncertain. Germline CDR1 SEHNR, CDR2 FQNEAQ (reference sequence). This CDR3 contains 15 residues. V was pared by 3 bases and J by 7 bases, with 15 bases between. CDR3 sequence: CASSLYRAEGEKLFF. The CDR3 region has the DNA TGTGCCAGCAGCTTGTATCGGGCCGAGGGTGAAAAACTGTTTTTT. Together with reference TRBV7-9 and TRBJ1-4, the CDR3 gives the full variable domain: DTGVSQNPRHKITKRGQNVTFRCDPISEHNRLYWYRQTLGQGPEFLTYFQNEAQLEKSRLLSDRFSAERPKGSFSTLEIQRTEQGDSAMYLCASSLYRAEGEKLFFGSGTQLSVL.

The rearrangement links TRBV7-2 to TRBJ2-1; TRBD2 matches 8 bases. V gave up 5 bases and J gave up 5 bases; unmatched junction bases: 17. The germline CDR1 and CDR2 sequences are SGHTA and FQGNSA. The CDR3 length is 18 residues. The DNA of the CDR3 is TGTGCCAGCAGCCCGCCCCTACAGGGAGCGGGGGACCACAATGAGCAGTTCTTC. Protein sequence: CASSPPLQGAGDHNEQFF.

This clonotype was detected only a few times. The V and J genes are TRBV5-1 and TRBJ1-6; possible D gene TRBD1, 5 bases. The V end lost 0 bases, the J end lost 9 bases, and 10 bases lay between the germline ends. From germline, CDR1 is SGHRS and CDR2 YFSETQ. This CDR3 spans 14 amino acids. In DNA, the CDR3 is TGCGCCAGCAGCTTGGTAGGGGACGTTTCACCCCTCCACTTT. Amino acid sequence: CASSLVGDVSPLHF.

This clonotype was observed a handful of times. The CDR3 DNA is TGTGCCAGCAGCCCGATACAGGGGGCAACCAAAAACATTCAGTACTTC. Translation gives CASSPIQGATKNIQYF. J is TRBJ2-4 and V is TRBV11-2; 9 nucleotides match TRBD1. Germline CDR1 SGHAT, CDR2 FQNNGV. The CDR3 is 16 amino acids. The J segment lost 2 bases and the V segment lost 5 bases, leaving 7 bases of the junction unmatched.

The V call is TRBV20-1, the J call TRBJ2-3; TRBD2 aligns across 9 bases. The CDR3 length is 15 residues. Germline CDR1 reads DFQATT; CDR2 reads SNEGSKA (reference sequence). V lost 1 base, J lost 7 bases, and 9 bases stayed unmatched. The CDR3 DNA reads TGCAGTGCTAGAGTTCGGTCTAGCGGGGTTAATACGCAGTATTTT. Amino acid sequence: CSARVRSSGVNTQYF.

The chain carries TRBV7-2 and TRBJ2-4; D is ambiguous. CDR1 SGHTA and CDR2 FQGNSA come from the germline V gene. The V end was cut by 4 bases, the J end by 0 bases, with 7 bases between. This CDR3 contains 14 residues. CDR3 residues: CASSSDIAKNIQYF. The CDR3 region has the DNA TGTGCCAGCAGCTCCGATATAGCCAAAAACATTCAGTACTTC.

This clonotype was observed a few times. The genes are TRBV12-3 or TRBV12-4 and TRBJ1-4; 7 nucleotides agree with TRBD1. J lost 1 base, V lost 6 bases, and 11 bases had no gene match. The CDR3 length is 17 residues. The CDR3 DNA reads TGTGCCAGCAGCCGACAGGGATCGAGATTAACTAATGAAAAACTGTTTTTT. As protein: CASSRQGSRLTNEKLFF.